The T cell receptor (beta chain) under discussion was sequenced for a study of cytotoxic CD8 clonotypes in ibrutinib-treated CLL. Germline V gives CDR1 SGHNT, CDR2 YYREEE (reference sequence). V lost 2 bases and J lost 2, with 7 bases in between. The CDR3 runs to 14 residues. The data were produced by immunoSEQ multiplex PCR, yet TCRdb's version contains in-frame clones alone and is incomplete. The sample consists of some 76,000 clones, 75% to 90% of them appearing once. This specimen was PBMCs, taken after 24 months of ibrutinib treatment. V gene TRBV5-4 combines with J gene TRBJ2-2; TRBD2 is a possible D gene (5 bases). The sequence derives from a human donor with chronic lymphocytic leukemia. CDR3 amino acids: CASSLRDNTGELFF. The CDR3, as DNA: TGTGCCAGCAGCTTACGGGATAACACCGGGGAGCTGTTTTTT.